The sequence of this T cell receptor beta chain was determined in a study of technical replicates of blood from a few donors. The CDR3 consists of 14 residues. Trimming removed 3 bases at V and 4 bases at J, with 9 bases between. From germline, CDR1 is MNHNS and CDR2 SASEGT. Sequenced by immunoSEQ multiplex PCR; TCRdb stores in-frame clones only, minus some. Of around 67,000 clones in the sample, around 86% were seen once. Sequences were obtained from PBMCs. This TCR was sampled from a human donor in good health. Some clones in this sample may be carry-over from other donors' samples. The chain has TRBV6-1 and TRBJ1-4; weak D call: TRBD1 (6 bases). CDR3 DNA sequence: TGTGCCAGCAGTGAGGGACAAAGTAATGAAAAACTGTTTTTT. Translation: CASSEGQSNEKLFF.